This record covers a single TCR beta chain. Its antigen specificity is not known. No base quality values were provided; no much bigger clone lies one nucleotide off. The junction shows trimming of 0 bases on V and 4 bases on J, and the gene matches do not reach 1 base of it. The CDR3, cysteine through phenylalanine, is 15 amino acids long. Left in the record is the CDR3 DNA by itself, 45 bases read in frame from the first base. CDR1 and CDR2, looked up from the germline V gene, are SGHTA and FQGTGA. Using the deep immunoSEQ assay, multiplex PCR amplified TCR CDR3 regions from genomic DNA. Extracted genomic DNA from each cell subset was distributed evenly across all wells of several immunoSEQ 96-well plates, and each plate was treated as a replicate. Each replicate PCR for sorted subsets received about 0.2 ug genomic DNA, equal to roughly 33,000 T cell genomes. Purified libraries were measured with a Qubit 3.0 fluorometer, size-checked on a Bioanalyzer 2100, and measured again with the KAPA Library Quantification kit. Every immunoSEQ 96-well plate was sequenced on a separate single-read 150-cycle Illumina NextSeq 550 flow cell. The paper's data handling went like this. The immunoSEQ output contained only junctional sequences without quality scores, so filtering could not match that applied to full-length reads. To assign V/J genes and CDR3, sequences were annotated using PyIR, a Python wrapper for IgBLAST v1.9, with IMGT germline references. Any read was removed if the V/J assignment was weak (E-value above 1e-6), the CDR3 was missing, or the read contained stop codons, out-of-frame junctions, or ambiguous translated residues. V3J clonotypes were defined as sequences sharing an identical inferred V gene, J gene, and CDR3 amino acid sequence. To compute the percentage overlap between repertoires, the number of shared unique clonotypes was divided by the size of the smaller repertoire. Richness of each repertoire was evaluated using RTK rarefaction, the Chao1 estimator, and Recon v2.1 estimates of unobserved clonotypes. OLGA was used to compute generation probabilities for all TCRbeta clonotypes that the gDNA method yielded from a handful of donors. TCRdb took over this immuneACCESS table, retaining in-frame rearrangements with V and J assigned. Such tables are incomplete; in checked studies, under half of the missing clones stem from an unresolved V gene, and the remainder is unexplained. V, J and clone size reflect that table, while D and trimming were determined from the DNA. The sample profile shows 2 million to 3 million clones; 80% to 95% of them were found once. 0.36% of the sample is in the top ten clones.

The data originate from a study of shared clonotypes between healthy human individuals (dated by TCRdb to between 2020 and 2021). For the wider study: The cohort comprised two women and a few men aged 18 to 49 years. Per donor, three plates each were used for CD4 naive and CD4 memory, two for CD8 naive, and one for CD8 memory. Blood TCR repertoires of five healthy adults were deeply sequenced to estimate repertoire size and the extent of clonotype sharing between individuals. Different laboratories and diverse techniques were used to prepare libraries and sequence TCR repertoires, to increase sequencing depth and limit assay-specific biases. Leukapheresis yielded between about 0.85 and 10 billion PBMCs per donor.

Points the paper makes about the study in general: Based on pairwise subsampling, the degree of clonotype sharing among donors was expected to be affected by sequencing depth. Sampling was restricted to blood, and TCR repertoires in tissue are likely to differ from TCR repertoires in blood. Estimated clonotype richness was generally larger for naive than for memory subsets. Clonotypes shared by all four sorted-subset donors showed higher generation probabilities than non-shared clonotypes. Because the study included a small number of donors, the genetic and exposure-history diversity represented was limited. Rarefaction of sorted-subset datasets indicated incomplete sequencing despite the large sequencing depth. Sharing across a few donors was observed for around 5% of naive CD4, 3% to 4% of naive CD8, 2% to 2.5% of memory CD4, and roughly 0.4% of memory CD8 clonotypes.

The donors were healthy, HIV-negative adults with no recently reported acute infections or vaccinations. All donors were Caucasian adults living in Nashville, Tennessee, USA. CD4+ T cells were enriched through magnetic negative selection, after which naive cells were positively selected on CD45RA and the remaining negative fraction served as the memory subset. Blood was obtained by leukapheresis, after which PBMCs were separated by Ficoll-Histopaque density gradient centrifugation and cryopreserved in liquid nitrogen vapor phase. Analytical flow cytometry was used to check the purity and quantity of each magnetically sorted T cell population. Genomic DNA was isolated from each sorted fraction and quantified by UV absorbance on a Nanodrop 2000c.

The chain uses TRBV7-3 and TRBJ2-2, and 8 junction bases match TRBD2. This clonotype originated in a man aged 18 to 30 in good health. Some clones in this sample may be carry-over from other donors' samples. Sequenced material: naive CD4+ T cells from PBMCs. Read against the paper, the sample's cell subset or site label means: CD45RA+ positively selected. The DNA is TGTGCCAGCAGCTTAACCGGGAGGGCCACCGGGGAGCTGTTTTTT. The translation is CASSLTGRATGELFF.